Sequencing of this T cell receptor (beta chain) was carried out in a study of OX40 agonist ivuxolimab in advanced cancers. Study in general: Intravenous ivuxolimab at 0.01 to 10 mg/kg was given to patients every 2 weeks.

TCRdb's copy holds only in-frame clones and misses some; the assay was immunoSEQ multiplex PCR. The sample has around 35,000 clones; roughly 84% are singletons. This clone was observed a handful of times. This CDR3 region has 13 residues. The germline CDR1 and CDR2 sequences are SGHDN and FVKESK. Trimming stripped 0 bases from V and 6 bases from J, with 6 bases between. This sample comprised CD4+ or CD8+ T cells sorted from blood, obtained in a trial of the OX40 agonist ivuxolimab. The J gene is TRBJ2-4, the V gene TRBV14; no reliable D call. This receptor was identified in an adult with an advanced solid tumor such as melanoma, head and neck, liver or kidney cancer. The CDR3 region has the DNA TGTGCCAGCAGCCAAGATTTGGGAAACATTCAGTACTTC. Its translation is CASSQDLGNIQYF.